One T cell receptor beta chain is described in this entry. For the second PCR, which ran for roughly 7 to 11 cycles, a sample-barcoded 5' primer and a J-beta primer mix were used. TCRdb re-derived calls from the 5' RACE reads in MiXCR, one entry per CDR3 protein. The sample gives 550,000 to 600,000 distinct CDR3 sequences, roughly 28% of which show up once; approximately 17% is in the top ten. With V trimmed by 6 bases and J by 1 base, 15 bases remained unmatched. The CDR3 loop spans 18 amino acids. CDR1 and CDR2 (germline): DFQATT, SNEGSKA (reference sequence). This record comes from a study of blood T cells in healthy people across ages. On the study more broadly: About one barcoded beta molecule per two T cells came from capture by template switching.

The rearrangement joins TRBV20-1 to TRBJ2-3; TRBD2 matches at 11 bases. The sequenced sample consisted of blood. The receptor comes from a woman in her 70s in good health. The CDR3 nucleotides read TGCAGTGCCACGGCGCTCTTAGCGGGGGGGCCTGGCACAGATACGCAGTATTTT. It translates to CSATALLAGGPGTDTQYF.